This T cell receptor beta chain was recovered during a study of T-cell memory formation after mild COVID-19 (dated by TCRdb to about 2021). With regard to the full study: TCR sequence clusters from the two donors were found to be largely donor specific. Longitudinal TCRalpha and TCRbeta repertoire sequencing tracked T-cell clones expanding and contracting after mild COVID-19 in two donors. The cohort was made up of two young adult volunteers, one female and one male, who were previously healthy. What the study reported, not specific to this receptor: Balanced CD4/CD8 phenotypes were observed for clones contracting from day 15 to 85, whereas a bias towards CD4+ was observed for a second wave of clones expanding from day 15 to 37. Contracting CD4+ clones were located mainly in the CM and EM memory subsets, whereas CD8+ clones were found to be enriched in EMRA. The detection of some responding clones in pre-infection memory suggests that pre-existing cross-reactive memory T cells joined the SARS-CoV-2 response. SARS-CoV-2 specificity of the second-wave clones peaking on day 37 was not confirmed. The study covered only two mild cases, and larger cohorts including severe cases with pre-infection samples were considered necessary.

The CDR3 runs 15 amino acids, cysteine and phenylalanine included. Of the read, only the CDR3 DNA is kept; its 45 bases are in frame from base 1. V is reduced by 10 bases and J by 3 bases, leaving a spacing of 19 bases between them. Per the germline V gene (reference sequence), LNHDA is the CDR1 and SQIVND is the CDR2. This clonotype was counted a few times. This receptor's antigen is unknown. Base-call qualities are not available, and no considerably larger clone is one nucleotide away. The sequencer listed for this sample is Illumina NovaSeq 6000. TCRalpha and TCRbeta cDNA libraries were built by 5'RACE with constant-segment primers, adding sample barcodes and unique molecular identifiers. Trizol reagent was used to extract RNA from every sample. Amplification of the libraries took two PCR steps, and the second step added a second sample barcode plus Illumina TruSeq adapters. Sequencing of the libraries was done on an Illumina NovaSeq, producing 2 x 150 bp paired-end reads. As for the original processing: The reads were demultiplexed and collapsed into UMI-guided consensus sequences using migec v1.2.7. Using mixcr v2.1.11, UMI consensuses were aligned to TRA and TRB V and J templates and then assembled into clonotypes. A clonotype was counted as expanded or contracted only if both edgeR and NoisET called the change significant, with noise models trained on biological replicates. For edgeR calls, a false discovery rate-adjusted p below 0.01 and a log2 fold-change threshold of 1 were applied. PCA with hierarchical clustering of max-normalized trajectories of the 1000 most abundant clonotypes was used as exploratory dynamics analysis. Separately sequenced CD4+ and CD8+ repertoires were used to assign a CD4 or CD8 phenotype to each responding clone. In-frame beta chains were kept once TCRdb had trimmed the public reads at Q25 with fastp and called clones with MiXCR. Under each unique CDR3 protein, matching rows form one entry showing the most common genes and DNA. It is TCRdb's table, rather than the study itself, that gives the V and J calls and clone size. The sample table records some 340,000 distinct CDR3 sequences; over 10% of these occur just once. About 20% of the sample rests with the top ten.

PBMCs were isolated by Ficoll-Paque density gradient centrifugation. This receptor was taken from a man in his late teens or twenties who had mild COVID-19 (a few samples of this study predate the infection). The sample titles of this study are shuffled in the database, so cell type and time point are left out; the donor was told from shared clones. Sample: PBMCs or a T cell subset sorted from them (not recorded which). The sequence joins TRBV19 to TRBJ1-5, with a weak D call of TRBD1 (6 bases match). The sequenced DNA: TGTGCCACCAAGGGGTACAGGGACCCCAATCAGCCCCAGCATTTT. This translates into CATKGYRDPNQPQHF.